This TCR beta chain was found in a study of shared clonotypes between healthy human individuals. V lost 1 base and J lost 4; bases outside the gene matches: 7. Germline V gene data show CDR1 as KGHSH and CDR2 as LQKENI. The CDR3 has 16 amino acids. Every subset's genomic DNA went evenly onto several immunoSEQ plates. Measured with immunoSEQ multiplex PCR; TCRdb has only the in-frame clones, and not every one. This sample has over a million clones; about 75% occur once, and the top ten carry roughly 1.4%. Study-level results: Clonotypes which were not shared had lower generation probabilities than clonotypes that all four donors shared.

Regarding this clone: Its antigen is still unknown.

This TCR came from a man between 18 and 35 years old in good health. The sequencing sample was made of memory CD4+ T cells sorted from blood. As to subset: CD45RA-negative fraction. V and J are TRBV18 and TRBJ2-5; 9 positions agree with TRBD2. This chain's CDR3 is CASSPLGSGGSETQYF. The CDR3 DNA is TGTGCCAGCTCACCACTGGGTAGCGGGGGATCAGAGACCCAGTACTTC.